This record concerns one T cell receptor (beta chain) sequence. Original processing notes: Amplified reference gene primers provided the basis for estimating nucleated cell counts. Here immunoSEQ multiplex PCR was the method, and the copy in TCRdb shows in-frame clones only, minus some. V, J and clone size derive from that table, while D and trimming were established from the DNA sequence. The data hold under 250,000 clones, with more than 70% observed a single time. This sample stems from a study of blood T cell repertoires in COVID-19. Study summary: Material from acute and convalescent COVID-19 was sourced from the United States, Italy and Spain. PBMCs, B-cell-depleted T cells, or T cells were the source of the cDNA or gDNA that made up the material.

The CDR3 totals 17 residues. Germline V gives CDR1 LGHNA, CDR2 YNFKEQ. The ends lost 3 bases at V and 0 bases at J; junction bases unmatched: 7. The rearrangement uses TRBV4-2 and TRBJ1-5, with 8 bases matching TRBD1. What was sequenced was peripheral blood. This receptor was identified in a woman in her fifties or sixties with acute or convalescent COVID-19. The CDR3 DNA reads TGTGCCAGCAGCCACAGACAGGGGACCTATAGCAATCAGCCCCAGCATTTT. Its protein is CASSHRQGTYSNQPQHF.